The 10 T cell receptor beta chains reported below all come from one sample, sequenced in a study of blood T cell repertoires in COVID-19. TCRdb's copy holds only in-frame clones and misses some; the assay was immunoSEQ multiplex PCR. The sample contains about 210,000 clones, about nine tenths of which appear only once. The source material was peripheral blood. These receptors originate from a young man with active or convalescent COVID-19.

This clone was recorded only once. This chain connects TRBV6-5 to TRBJ2-2, with D perhaps TRBD2 (5 bases). Germline V CDR1 and CDR2: MNHEY, SVGAGI. The CDR3 totals 16 residues. Trimming cost V 0 bases and J 6 bases, with 14 bases left between them. CDR3 nucleotides: TGTGCCAGCAGTTACTCGAGGCCTAACGGGGCCGGGGAGCTGTTTTTT. Protein: CASSYSRPNGAGELFF.

The V call is TRBV5-6, the J call TRBJ2-3, with a weak D call TRBD2 (6 bases). This CDR3 contains 18 residues. Trimming took 0 bases from V and 3 from J, leaving 20 bases between them. From germline, CDR1 is SGHDT and CDR2 YYEEEE. The CDR3 is CASSLGLAAPMGTDTQYF. In DNA form, the CDR3 reads TGTGCCAGCAGCTTGGGATTAGCGGCCCCGATGGGGACAGATACGCAGTATTTT.

The genes are TRBV7-9 and TRBJ1-4, with D perhaps matching TRBD1 (5 bases). The V end was cut by 5 bases, the J end by 0 bases, with 13 bases between. The CDR3 covers 16 residues. Germline V gene data show CDR1 as SEHNR and CDR2 as FQNEAQ (reference sequence). For the CDR3, the DNA is TGTGCCAGCAGCCGGGGGACCTCGGCAACTAATGAAAAACTGTTTTTT. It translates to CASSRGTSATNEKLFF. The whole variable domain, filled in from reference TRBV7-9 and TRBJ1-4, reads DTGVSQNPRHKITKRGQNVTFRCDPISEHNRLYWYRQTLGQGPEFLTYFQNEAQLEKSRLLSDRFSAERPKGSFSTLEIQRTEQGDSAMYLCASSRGTSATNEKLFFGSGTQLSVL.

This clone is a singleton in its sample. This chain uses TRBV9 with TRBJ2-3; the match to TRBD1 covers 8 bases. The germline V gene encodes CDR1 SGDLS and CDR2 YYNGEE. The CDR3 loop spans 16 amino acids. The V segment lost 4 bases and the J segment 2 bases; nucleotides outside the gene matches: 9. The CDR3, as DNA: TGTGCCAGCAGCCCCCTAAGGACAGGGCACACAGATACGCAGTATTTT. This codes for CASSPLRTGHTDTQYF.

The chain recombines TRBV19 with TRBJ1-5, with TRBD1 matching over 8 bases. Germline lookup yields CDR1 LNHDA and CDR2 SQIVND (reference sequence). Trimming took 10 bases from V and 4 from J; bases not matched to a gene: 6. The CDR3 is 13 residues long. CDR3 nucleotide sequence: TGTGCCACCAACAGGGGGAGGAATCAGCCCCAGCATTTT. Protein product: CATNRGRNQPQHF.

This clone was observed a handful of times. The chain uses TRBV29-1 and TRBJ2-3; D unclear. This CDR3 is built from 12 residues. V lost 5 bases and J 0 bases, leaving 6 bases between the germline ends. Germline V gene data show CDR1 as SQVTM and CDR2 as ANQGSEA. This CDR3 reads CSVSESTDTQYF. CDR3 nucleotide sequence: TGCAGCGTTTCGGAGAGCACAGATACGCAGTATTTT.

The chain joins TRBV5-6 to TRBJ2-1, with 9 bases lining up with TRBD1. Germline lookup yields CDR1 SGHDT and CDR2 YYEEEE. Trimming at V came to 2 bases and at J to 7 bases, leaving 7 bases not matched to a gene. There are 15 residues in the CDR3. The CDR3 DNA sequence: TGTGCCAGCAGCTTCCCGTGGGACAGGGTGAATGAGCAGTTCTTC. Translated: CASSFPWDRVNEQFF.

The V call is TRBV7-8, the J call TRBJ1-1; the D gene is possibly TRBD1 (5 bases). The CDR3 is made up of 16 amino acids. Germline V gives CDR1 SGHVS, CDR2 FQNEAQ. The V gene lost 2 bases and the J gene lost 0 bases, with 13 bases spanning the gap. Written as DNA, the CDR3 is TGTGCCAGCAGCTTAAACCCAGGGATCTTGAACACTGAAGCTTTCTTT. Translated: CASSLNPGILNTEAFF.

This clone was detected only once. The chain combines TRBV5-1 with TRBJ1-2, with 8 bases aligning to TRBD1. CDR3 length: 14 residues. V lost 4 bases, J lost 3 bases, and 5 bases stayed unmatched. Germline V lookup: CDR1 SGHRS, CDR2 YFSETQ. This CDR3 reads CASSQETGDYGYTF. DNA of the CDR3: TGCGCCAGCAGCCAAGAGACAGGGGACTATGGCTACACCTTC.

The chain links TRBV6-5 to TRBJ1-1, with TRBD1 matching 7 bases. Germline loops: CDR1 MNHEY, CDR2 SVGAGI. This CDR3 region has 14 residues. V was pared by 7 bases and J by 3 bases, with 8 bases of the junction left unmatched. Written as DNA, the CDR3 is TGTGCCAGCATCGAACTTACAGGGGACACTGAAGCTTTCTTT. The encoded protein is CASIELTGDTEAFF.